Listed below are T cell receptor beta chains from one sample, sequenced in a study of blood T cell repertoires in COVID-19. Method: immunoSEQ multiplex PCR; TCRdb's copy keeps in-frame clones and lacks some. The profile shows 130,000 to 150,000 clones, over 80% of them singletons. Material for sequencing was PBMCs or T cells enriched from blood (not recorded which). The receptors derive from a woman aged 45 to 65 who had been exposed to COVID-19. Both conserved end residues are part of each CDR3. The D gene is left open where the match is weak. Only part of the rows carry a size: once, few, many, or a class if the clone is expanded.

V: TRBV11-1; size: NA; D: NA; J: TRBJ2-5; CDR3: CASSSNEGQETQYF; DNA: TGTGCCAGCAGCTCGAACGAGGGCCAAGAGACCCAGTACTTC
V: TRBV3-1/TRBV3-2; size: NA; D: TRBD1; J: TRBJ1-2; CDR3: CASSQGQGDGYTF; DNA: TGTGCCAGCAGCCAAGGTCAGGGGGATGGCTACACCTTC
V: TRBV27; size: NA; D: TRBD1; J: TRBJ1-2; CDR3: CASSAWGTGNYGYTF; DNA: TGTGCCAGCAGTGCCTGGGGGACAGGTAACTATGGCTACACCTTC
V: TRBV19; size: NA; D: TRBD1; J: TRBJ1-3; CDR3: CASSTFRGQFLSGNTIYF; DNA: TGTGCCAGTAGTACCTTCAGGGGACAGTTCCTCTCTGGAAACACCATATATTTT
V: TRBV2; size: few; D: TRBD2; J: TRBJ2-5; CDR3: CASSEALLAGGPLSVETQYF; DNA: TGTGCCAGCAGTGAAGCCCTACTAGCGGGGGGGCCCCTTAGTGTCGAGACCCAGTACTTC
V: TRBV6-5; size: NA; D: TRBD1; J: TRBJ1-5; CDR3: CASRQGPSNQPQHF; DNA: TGTGCCAGCCGACAGGGCCCTAGCAATCAGCCCCAGCATTTT
V: TRBV5-4; size: NA; D: TRBD1; J: TRBJ2-5; CDR3: CASSLVTGARETQYF; DNA: TGTGCCAGCAGCTTGGTGACAGGGGCTCGAGAGACCCAGTACTTC
V: TRBV6-6; size: NA; D: TRBD2; J: TRBJ2-7; CDR3: CASSNLAGYEQYF; DNA: TGTGCCAGCAGTAATCTAGCGGGGTACGAGCAGTACTTC
V: TRBV18; size: few; D: NA; J: TRBJ1-5; CDR3: CASSPGRDGNQPQHF; DNA: TGTGCCAGCTCACCCGGGAGGGACGGCAATCAGCCCCAGCATTTT
V: TRBV19; size: NA; D: TRBD1; J: TRBJ1-2; CDR3: CASSTSTGLYRGYTF; DNA: TGTGCCAGTAGTACATCGACAGGGTTGTACAGGGGCTACACCTTC
V: TRBV4-1; size: NA; D: NA; J: TRBJ1-1; CDR3: CASSQASLPSEAFF; DNA: TGCGCCAGCAGCCAAGCTTCACTCCCGTCTGAAGCTTTCTTT